This passage covers 19 T cell receptor beta chains from one sample sequenced in a study of identifying expanded T cells in peripheral blood (dated by TCRdb to between 2017 and 2020). Libraries were prepared through the immunoSEQ multiplex PCR assay. TCRdb carries this immuneACCESS record with in-frame sequences only. Its versions omit some clonotypes, under half of them owing to an unresolved V gene in the studies checked, with the rest unexplained. The sample table shows around 60,000 clones, and over 75% are seen once. Over 15% of the sample is held by the ten biggest clonotypes. The sequencing input was blood. These receptor sequences come from a person between 18 and 75 years old in good health.

The chain joins TRBV2 to TRBJ1-2, with D possibly being TRBD1 (5 bases). This CDR3 contains 14 residues. Germline CDR1 is SNHLY and CDR2 is FYNNEI. The germline V and J ends were trimmed by 7 bases and 2 bases, with 14 bases remaining between them. The CDR3 is CASTLGRANYGYTF. CDR3 coding DNA: TGTGCCAGCACCTTGGGCAGGGCGAACTATGGCTACACCTTC.

The gene calls are TRBV19 and TRBJ2-2, with 8 positions matching TRBD2. V shed 4 bases, J shed 4 bases, and the junction held 8 bases outside the gene matches. Germline V lookup: CDR1 LNHDA, CDR2 SQIVND (reference sequence). CDR3 length: 16 amino acids. The CDR3 sequence is CASSRSGGAGTGELFF. CDR3 nucleotides: TGTGCCAGTAGTAGGTCCGGGGGGGCAGGCACCGGGGAGCTGTTTTTT. Complete variable domain (other parts from reference TRBV19 and TRBJ2-2): DGGITQSPKYLFRKEGQNVTLSCEQNLNHDAMYWYRQDPGQGLRLIYYSQIVNDFQKGDIAEGYSVSREKKESFPLTVTSAQKNPTAFYLCASSRSGGAGTGELFFGEGSRLTVL.

The chain is built from TRBV10-1 and TRBJ2-3; D is perhaps TRBD2 (5 bases). Trimming shortened V by 6 bases and J by 0 bases, and 13 bases separated the two germline ends. Germline CDR1 reads WNHNN; CDR2 reads SYGVQD (reference sequence). CDR3 size: 15 residues. DNA of the CDR3: TGCGCCAGCAGCCCGACGGGATCTAGCACAGATACGCAGTATTTT. Translated, it gives CASSPTGSSTDTQYF.

This sequence joins TRBV6-1 and TRBJ2-1; possible D gene TRBD2, 6 bases. V lost 5 bases, J lost 9 bases, and 17 bases lay in between. This CDR3 has 14 residues. Looked up from germline, CDR1 is MNHNS and CDR2 is SASEGT. CDR3 sequence (DNA): TGTGCCAGCAGTTCCGGCGGGACTCTCGGTGAGCAGTTCTTC. Amino acids: CASSSGGTLGEQFF.

The rearrangement uses TRBV19 and TRBJ1-1; no clear D gene. V gave up 0 bases and J gave up 2 bases, with 7 bases separating them. Per germline, CDR1 LNHDA and CDR2 SQIVND (reference sequence). This CDR3 has 14 residues. CDR3 region: CASSIEGRNTEAFF. The CDR3 region has the DNA TGTGCCAGTAGTATAGAAGGGAGAAACACTGAAGCTTTCTTT.

The chain joins TRBV11-3 to TRBJ2-1, with D possibly called TRBD1 or TRBD2 (5 bases each). This CDR3 spans 14 amino acids. Per the germline V gene, CDR1 is SGHNT and CDR2 is YENEEA. V was clipped by 5 bases and J by 8 bases, with 16 bases between them. CDR3 sequence (DNA): TGTGCCAGCAGCCGGGACGGTAGTGGGGATGAGCAGTTCTTC. This gives the protein CASSRDGSGDEQFF.

V usage is TRBV4-1 and J usage is TRBJ1-2; 7 nucleotides align to TRBD1. This CDR3 spans 16 amino acids. CDR1 is MGHRA and CDR2 is YSYEKL in the germline V gene. V lost 0 bases to trimming and J lost 5 bases; unmatched junction nucleotides: 9. Written as DNA, the CDR3 is TGCGCCAGCAGCCAAGAGGGGACAGCAGAGTGGTATGGCTACACCTTC. Protein product: CASSQEGTAEWYGYTF.

The chain combines TRBV18 with TRBJ2-2; D tentatively reads TRBD1 or TRBD2 (5 bases each). Germline CDR1 and CDR2: KGHSH and LQKENI. This CDR3 comprises 16 residues. The V gene lost 1 base and the J gene lost 1 base, with 10 bases spanning the gap. The CDR3 bases are TGTGCCAGCTCACCACTCGGGACCCGGAACACCGGGGAGCTGTTTTTT. This sequence encodes CASSPLGTRNTGELFF.

This chain joins TRBV2 and TRBJ1-1; D not resolved. The germline gives CDR1 SNHLY, CDR2 FYNNEI. This CDR3 is 14 amino acids long. The V end was cut by 2 bases, the J end by 1 base, with 8 bases between. CDR3 region: CASSESQTNTEAFF. CDR3 DNA sequence: TGTGCCAGCAGTGAATCTCAGACGAACACTGAAGCTTTCTTT.

The J gene is TRBJ1-1, the V gene TRBV29-1; the match to TRBD1 covers 9 bases. The ends lost 2 bases at V and 6 bases at J; junction bases unmatched: 10. This CDR3 has 15 residues. Germline assignment: CDR1 SQVTM and CDR2 ANQGSEA. This CDR3 reads CSVETRTGVPSEAFF. The CDR3 DNA reads TGCAGCGTTGAAACGAGGACAGGGGTGCCTTCTGAAGCTTTCTTT.

This clone occurred once. The V and J genes are TRBV18 and TRBJ2-1, with TRBD2 identical over 11 bases. Germline CDR1 and CDR2: KGHSH and LQKENI. Trimming took 4 bases from V and 6 from J; bases not matched to a gene: 5. This CDR3 comprises 15 residues. CDR3 sequence: CASSQLAGELNEQFF. In DNA, the CDR3 is TGTGCCAGCTCACAACTAGCGGGAGAACTCAATGAGCAGTTCTTC.

The CDR3 region is CASSQVVQGGAFF. CDR3 DNA: TGTGCCAGCAGCCAAGTGGTCCAGGGTGGGGCTTTCTTT. The gene calls are TRBV14 and TRBJ1-1; weak D call: TRBD1 (5 bases). Germline CDR1 is SGHDN and CDR2 is FVKESK. The ends were cut back, 1 base at V and 11 bases at J, with 14 bases in the middle. The CDR3 is 13 amino acids.

The V call is TRBV27, the J call TRBJ2-7, with a weak D call TRBD2 (5 bases). This CDR3 has 16 residues. Germline lookup yields CDR1 MNHEY and CDR2 SMNVEV (reference sequence). V lost 6 bases and J lost 2, with 20 bases in between. The CDR3 loop reads CASRRAGERSPYEQYF. The CDR3 DNA sequence: TGTGCCAGCAGGCGGGCCGGCGAGCGGTCTCCCTACGAGCAGTACTTC.

The V and J genes are TRBV7-2 and TRBJ2-1, with TRBD2 matching 7 bases. V lost 6 bases to trimming and J lost 6 bases; unmatched junction nucleotides: 14. Germline V lookup: CDR1 SGHTA, CDR2 FQGNSA. The CDR3 is 16 amino acids. The DNA for the CDR3 is TGTGCCAGCAGTCAACCCGCCGGGACTACGTCCAATGAGCAGTTCTTC. Its translation is CASSQPAGTTSNEQFF.

The J gene is TRBJ2-5, the V gene TRBV7-8; TRBD2 aligns across 13 bases. Germline-derived CDR1 and CDR2 are SGHVS and FQNEAQ. Germline trimming cut 4 bases from V and 5 bases from J; bases unmatched to any gene: 10. This CDR3 comprises 17 residues. This chain's CDR3 is CASSYGLAGVGRETQYF. As DNA, the CDR3 is TGTGCCAGCAGCTATGGACTAGCGGGAGTTGGGCGTGAGACCCAGTACTTC.

V usage is TRBV7-3 and J usage is TRBJ2-1; perhaps D is TRBD1 or TRBD2 (5 bases each). CDR1 is SGHTA, CDR2 FQGTGA, per germline. Trimming shortened V by 5 bases and J by 8 bases, and 13 bases separated the two germline ends. The CDR3 loop spans 13 amino acids. CDR3 residues: CASSPQGRHEQFF. For the CDR3, the DNA is TGTGCCAGCAGCCCCCAGGGACGGCATGAGCAGTTCTTC.

This sequence joins TRBV6-5 and TRBJ1-1, with a tentative D call TRBD1 (6 bases). The CDR3 is made up of 16 amino acids. Germline V gene lookup returns CDR1 MNHEY and CDR2 SVGAGI. Trimming removed 2 bases from V and 4 bases from J, with 17 bases in between. The CDR3 here is CASSYGIGQQGTEAFF. The CDR3 DNA reads TGTGCCAGCAGTTACGGAATAGGACAGCAGGGCACTGAAGCTTTCTTT.

There are a few counts of this clone. The chain links TRBV19 to TRBJ1-2; D gene ambiguous. Germline CDR1 and CDR2: LNHDA and SQIVND (reference sequence). Between the trimmed V and J ends, which lost 5 bases and 4 bases, there was a span of 8 bases. CDR3 size: 12 residues. CDR3 sequence reads: CASSPRTYGYTF. The DNA for the CDR3 is TGTGCCAGTAGTCCACGCACCTATGGCTACACCTTC.

This clone has only a few counts. The V call is TRBV10-2, the J call TRBJ1-5; D is unclear. Germline lookup yields CDR1 WSHSY and CDR2 SAAADI. V shed 2 bases and J shed 3 bases, with 11 bases lying between them. The CDR3 length is 15 residues. The CDR3 reads CASSEGGRYNQPQHF. DNA of the CDR3: TGCGCCAGCAGTGAGGGAGGAAGGTACAATCAGCCCCAGCATTTT.